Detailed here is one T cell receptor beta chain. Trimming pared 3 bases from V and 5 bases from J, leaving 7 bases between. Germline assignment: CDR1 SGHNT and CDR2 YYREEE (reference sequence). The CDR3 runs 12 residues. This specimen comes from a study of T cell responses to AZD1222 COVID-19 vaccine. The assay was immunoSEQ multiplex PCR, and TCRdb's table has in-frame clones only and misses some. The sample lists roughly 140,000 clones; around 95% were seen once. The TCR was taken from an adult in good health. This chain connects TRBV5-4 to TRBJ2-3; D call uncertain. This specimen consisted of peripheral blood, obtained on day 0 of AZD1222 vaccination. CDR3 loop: CASSYKGDTQYF. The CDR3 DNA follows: TGTGCCAGCAGCTATAAGGGAGATACGCAGTATTTT.